These 29 T cell receptor beta chains came from one sample sequenced in a study of radiotherapy plus CTLA-4 blockade in lung cancer. TCRdb's table, derived via immunoSEQ multiplex PCR, lists solely in-frame clones and lacks some. The table includes around 100,000 clones, approximately 75% detected once. The input for sequencing was peripheral blood, taken from a patient treated with radiotherapy plus ipilimumab. These receptors all come from a human donor with non-small cell lung cancer who had a partial response to radiotherapy plus ipilimumab. Some clones in this sample may be carry-over from other donors' samples.

This clone came up a few times. As DNA, the CDR3 is TGTGCCAGCAGCGGACCGGTACAGGGAGACGAGCAGTACTTC. Translated: CASSGPVQGDEQYF. The chain has TRBV9 and TRBJ2-7, with D perhaps TRBD1 (6 bases). This CDR3 has 14 amino acids. Germline CDR1 and CDR2: SGDLS and YYNGEE. V was trimmed by 3 bases and J by 5 bases, leaving 15 bases between them.

The chain uses TRBV12-1 and TRBJ2-3; the D call in the table, TRBD1, was not verified against the DNA. TRBV12-1 counts as a pseudogene. The CDR3 length is 16 residues. The CDR3 protein is CASSPLNPQGADTQYF. CDR3 bases: TGTGCCAGCAGCCCCCTCAACCCACAGGGCGCAGATACGCAGTATTTT.

The chain recombines TRBV5-1 with TRBJ2-2; D is possibly TRBD1 (6 bases). The CDR3 length is 18 residues. Germline assignment: CDR1 SGHRS and CDR2 YFSETQ. Trimming removed 0 bases at V and 1 base at J, with 16 bases between. The CDR3 protein is CASSLDPPGHMNTGELFF. The DNA for the CDR3 is TGCGCCAGCAGCTTGGACCCTCCGGGACACATGAACACCGGGGAGCTGTTTTTT.

The chain's CDR3 is CASSVYRDGETQYF. The CDR3 DNA follows: TGTGCCAGCAGCGTATACAGGGATGGGGAGACCCAGTACTTC. The chain carries TRBV11-2 and TRBJ2-5; TRBD1 is a possible D gene (6 bases). With 5 bases removed from V and 5 bases from J, the gap between germline ends came to 15 bases. Per germline, CDR1 SGHAT and CDR2 FQNNGV. The CDR3 contains 14 residues.

Comment on this clone: This sample also contains other DNA sequences that code for the same CDR3. CDR3 DNA: TGTGCCAGCAGCCGGACTAGCGGGGACACCGGGGAGCTGTTTTTT. Encoded protein: CASSRTSGDTGELFF. The rearrangement joins TRBV5-4 to TRBJ2-2; 12 positions agree with TRBD2. Trimming removed 4 bases from V and 3 bases from J; junction bases left unmatched: 1. This CDR3 comprises 15 residues. Looked up from germline, CDR1 is SGHNT and CDR2 is YYREEE (reference sequence).

The sample holds a few counts of this clone. The genes are TRBV7-9 and TRBJ1-1; D perhaps matches TRBD1 (5 bases). The CDR3 covers 13 residues. Trimming took off 11 bases at V and 4 bases at J, with 17 bases between the two ends. The germline gives CDR1 SEHNR, CDR2 FQNEAQ (reference sequence). This chain's CDR3 is CAGGVRDGTEAFF. The DNA for the CDR3 is TGTGCCGGGGGGGTCAGGGATGGCACTGAAGCTTTCTTT.

This chain joins TRBV28 and TRBJ1-2; D is undetermined. Trimming left V 8 bases short and J 2 bases short, with 6 bases between. The CDR3 contains 11 residues. Germline lookup yields CDR1 MDHEN and CDR2 SYDVKM. In nucleotides, the CDR3 is TGTGCCAGCGAGAGCAACTATGGCTACACCTTC. Encoded protein: CASESNYGYTF.

The gene calls are TRBV5-1 and TRBJ2-5, with D possibly being TRBD2 (6 bases). The end of the DNA aligns better with TRBJ2-7, so the J call may be wrong. The CDR3 spans 16 residues. From germline, CDR1 is SGHRS and CDR2 YFSETQ. The CDR3 DNA is TGCGCCAGCAGCTTGGCCCTGGGACTTGAAGACTACGAGCAGTACTTC. Translating it yields CASSLALGLEDYEQYF.

This chain uses TRBV5-6 with TRBJ2-1; 13 bases map to TRBD2. V dropped 4 bases and J dropped 5; count of bases not matched to a gene: 9. Germline CDR1 and CDR2: SGHDT and YYEEEE. The CDR3 is 17 amino acids. The CDR3 coding sequence is TGTGCCAGCAGCCAATTCGGGACTAGCGGGATACACAATGAGCAGTTCTTC. This translates into CASSQFGTSGIHNEQFF.

J is TRBJ1-2 and V is TRBV27; D perhaps matches TRBD1 (5 bases). The V gene's germline CDR1 is MNHEY and CDR2 SMNVEV (reference sequence). V was cut by 5 bases and J by 6 bases, with 19 bases left in between. The length of the CDR3 is 15 residues. The CDR3 DNA sequence: TGTGCCAGCAGTCATACTCAGGGCTTAGCTGATGGCTACACCTTC. This codes for CASSHTQGLADGYTF.

The chain recombines TRBV27 with TRBJ1-4, with 9 nucleotides matching TRBD1. Germline V gene sequence: CDR1 MNHEY, CDR2 SMNVEV (reference sequence). The CDR3 totals 16 residues. V was clipped by 2 bases and J by 3 bases; unmatched bases: 4. The CDR3 DNA sequence: TGTGCCAGCAGTTTAGGGACAGGGAGTTCTAATGAAAAACTGTTTTTT. Its protein is CASSLGTGSSNEKLFF.

V is TRBV19 and J is TRBJ2-6, with D possibly being TRBD2 (5 bases). The CDR3 runs to 17 residues. Germline loops: CDR1 LNHDA, CDR2 SQIVND (reference sequence). The ends were cut back, 7 bases at V and 0 bases at J, with 16 bases in the middle. The CDR3 region has the DNA TGTGCCAGTATCGGAGGCCGAGTTATCTCTGGGGCCAACGTCCTGACTTTC. It encodes CASIGGRVISGANVLTF.

CDR3 loop: CASSSRWHTYNEQFF. The CDR3 DNA follows: TGTGCCAGCAGTTCTCGCTGGCATACCTACAATGAGCAGTTCTTC. The rearrangement joins TRBV28 to TRBJ2-1; D is ambiguous. Germline V lookup: CDR1 MDHEN, CDR2 SYDVKM. The CDR3 consists of 15 residues. The V end was cut by 4 bases, the J end by 2 bases, with 12 bases between.

The chain couples TRBV12-5 to TRBJ2-3; possibly TRBD1 for D (6 bases). Between the trimmed V and J ends, which lost 1 base and 4 bases, there was a span of 12 bases. The CDR3 is made up of 15 amino acids. Germline V gene data show CDR1 as LGHNT and CDR2 as FRNRAP. CDR3 sequence (DNA): TGTGCTAGTGGTTTGGGACAGGTGAAAGCAGATACGCAGTATTTT. Residues: CASGLGQVKADTQYF.

This chain links TRBV19 with TRBJ1-5, with D possibly matching TRBD1 (6 bases). Germline V gives CDR1 LNHDA, CDR2 SQIVND (reference sequence). Trimming stripped 6 bases from V and 0 bases from J, with 21 bases between. The CDR3 spans 18 residues. The CDR3 DNA is TGTGCCAGTAGCCTCCGACAGGTCCCCGGTTATAGCAATCAGCCCCAGCATTTT. Translating gives CASSLRQVPGYSNQPQHF.

The J gene is TRBJ2-2, the V gene TRBV6-5, with 8 nucleotides matching TRBD1. CDR1 is MNHEY and CDR2 is SVGAGI in the germline V gene. The CDR3 sequence is 13 residues long. V trimming: 11 bases; J trimming: 4 bases; junction bases outside the gene matches: 6. In DNA, the CDR3 is TGTGCCGTGGGAACAGGGGGCACCGGGGAGCTGTTTTTT. It is translated as CAVGTGGTGELFF.

Comments on this clone: Since a far larger clone is one base different, this is likely a read error. The chain employs TRBV11-2 and TRBJ2-7; D not certain. This CDR3 is 12 amino acids long. Germline CDR1 reads SGHAT; CDR2 reads FQNNGV. The V gene lost 3 bases and the J gene lost 0 bases, with 3 bases spanning the gap. This CDR3 is CASSFSSYEQYF. The CDR3 DNA sequence: TGTGCCAGCAGCTTTAGCTCCTACGAGCAGTACTTC.

The chain joins TRBV29-1 to TRBJ2-3, with 8 bases aligning to TRBD2. The germline V gene has CDR1 SQVTM and CDR2 ANQGSEA. V lost 1 base and J lost 4; bases outside the gene matches: 4. CDR3 length: 14 residues. For the CDR3, the DNA is TGCAGCGTTGAAGGCAGCGGGAGACCAGATACGCAGTATTTT. Translating it yields CSVEGSGRPDTQYF.

Here the CDR3 reads CASSEGGPSRGEQYF. In nucleotides, the CDR3 is TGTGCCAGCAGTGAAGGCGGCCCGAGTCGGGGCGAGCAGTACTTC. This chain uses TRBV6-1 with TRBJ2-7; maybe TRBD2 (5 bases). Germline V lookup: CDR1 MNHNS, CDR2 SASEGT. The ends were cut back, 1 base at V and 6 bases at J, with 16 bases in the middle. The CDR3 has 15 amino acids.

This clone was seen more than once but under ten times. This chain links TRBV11-2 with TRBJ1-5; D is unclear. Germline V gene data show CDR1 as SGHAT and CDR2 as FQNNGV. There are 16 residues in the CDR3. V lost 7 bases and J 5 bases, leaving 21 bases between the germline ends. CDR3 coding DNA: TGTGCCAGCATGGGAGCGGCCCCCTGGCGATATCAGCCCCAGCATTTT. Residues: CASMGAAPWRYQPQHF.

The CDR3 reads CSARRGNEQFF. CDR3 DNA sequence: TGCAGTGCCCGTAGGGGGAATGAGCAGTTCTTC. The chain joins TRBV20-1 to TRBJ2-1, with D possibly matching TRBD1 (6 bases). The germline gives CDR1 DFQATT, CDR2 SNEGSKA (reference sequence). V lost 6 bases and J lost 7, with 10 bases in between. The CDR3 extends over 11 amino acids.

This clone was detected once. The genes are TRBV7-2 and TRBJ2-3; 12 bases agree with TRBD2. Germline CDR1 SGHTA, CDR2 FQGNSA. J lost 3 bases, V lost 4 bases, and 11 bases had no gene match. The CDR3 spans 18 residues. CDR3 sequence: CASSSQASSGGATDTQYF. The CDR3, as DNA: TGTGCCAGCAGCTCCCAAGCGTCTAGCGGGGGGGCAACAGATACGCAGTATTTT.

The genes are TRBV13 and TRBJ1-2; TRBD1 matches 8 bases. V trimming: 3 bases; J trimming: 7 bases; junction bases outside the gene matches: 4. The CDR3 consists of 13 residues. The V gene's germline CDR1 is PRHDT and CDR2 FYEKMQ (reference sequence). CDR3 coding DNA: TGTGCCAGCAGCTTTCAGGGGGCAGGTGGCTACACCTTC. This codes for CASSFQGAGGYTF.

The gene calls are TRBV6-5 and TRBJ1-4; D is possibly TRBD1 (5 bases). The CDR3 covers 13 residues. V shed 6 bases and J shed 8 bases, with 13 bases lying between them. Germline CDR1 is MNHEY and CDR2 is SVGAGI. In DNA form, the CDR3 reads TGTGCCAGCAGCCGGACATTTCCCGAAAAACTGTTTTTT. This gives the protein CASSRTFPEKLFF.

This clone was seen only a few times. The rearrangement joins TRBV5-6 to TRBJ1-6; 8 positions agree with TRBD1. Per germline, CDR1 SGHDT and CDR2 YYEEEE. V was clipped by 5 bases and J by 7 bases; unmatched bases: 5. The CDR3 consists of 14 residues. CDR3 loop: CASREQGGNSPLHF. CDR3 in DNA: TGTGCCAGCAGGGAACAGGGGGGGAATTCACCCCTCCACTTT.

The chain uses TRBV5-6 and TRBJ2-5, with TRBD2 matching 12 bases. There are 17 residues in the CDR3. The germline V gene has CDR1 SGHDT and CDR2 YYEEEE. The V segment lost 2 bases and the J segment 1 base; nucleotides outside the gene matches: 6. The DNA of the CDR3 is TGTGCCAGCAGCTTTAAGACTAGCGGGGGTACCCAAGAGACCCAGTACTTC. It translates to CASSFKTSGGTQETQYF. The full variable domain, rest sourced from reference TRBV5-6 and TRBJ2-5, is DAGVTQSPTHLIKTRGQQVTLRCSPKSGHDTVSWYQQALGQGPQFIFQYYEEEERQRGNFPDRFSGHQFPNYSSELNVNALLLGDSALYLCASSFKTSGGTQETQYFGPGTRLLVL.

The chain recombines TRBV5-5 with TRBJ2-1; D might be TRBD2 (6 bases). The CDR3 is made up of 14 amino acids. Germline V gene data show CDR1 as SGHKS and CDR2 as YYEKEE (reference sequence). The V and J ends lost 4 bases and 8 bases respectively, with 16 bases between them. For the CDR3, the DNA is TGTGCCAGCAGCCCGAACCTAGCGTCTTATGAGCAGTTCTTC. Its protein is CASSPNLASYEQFF.

V usage is TRBV7-8 and J usage is TRBJ2-5; 8 bases match TRBD1. The CDR3 loop spans 14 amino acids. V lost 5 bases, J lost 6 bases, and 8 bases stayed unmatched. Germline values: CDR1 SGHVS, CDR2 FQNEAQ. CDR3 DNA: TGTGCCAGCAGCCAGCTAGGACAGGGAAAGACCCAGTACTTC. It translates to CASSQLGQGKTQYF.

The rearrangement links TRBV28 to TRBJ2-2; 9 bases are shared with TRBD2. Per the germline V gene, CDR1 is MDHEN and CDR2 is SYDVKM. The CDR3 runs 17 residues. V shed 3 bases, J shed 1 base, and the junction held 6 bases outside the gene matches. CDR3 DNA: TGTGCCAGCAGTTTCAATCCTAGCGGGGTGAACACCGGGGAGCTGTTTTTT. It translates to CASSFNPSGVNTGELFF.